A selection of T cell receptor beta chains follows, all from one sample in a study of shared clonotypes between healthy human individuals. The assay was immunoSEQ multiplex PCR, and TCRdb's table has in-frame clones only and misses some. Here the sample spans around 1.6 million clones, 95% to 99% being singletons. Sequencing was performed on naive CD4+ T cells sorted from blood. The receptors come from a man aged 30 to 39 in good health. CDR3s include the opening cysteine and the closing phenylalanine or tryptophan. D genes are given only for firm matches. Size is stated for part of the rows, as once, few or many counts, or as a class when the clone is expanded.

clone size	V gene	J gene	D gene	CDR3 DNA	CDR3 protein
.	TRBV10-3	TRBJ2-7	.	TGTGCCATCAATGGCAGGGGGGACGAGCAGTACTTC	CAINGRGDEQYF
.	TRBV19	TRBJ1-4	.	TGTGCCAGTAGTATTCAGGAAAAACTGTTTTTT	CASSIQEKLFF
.	TRBV29-1	TRBJ1-3	TRBD1	TGCAGCGCGTCCAGGGGGATTGGAAACACCATATATTTT	CSASRGIGNTIYF
once	TRBV2	TRBJ2-5	.	TGTGCCAGCTGGCCGGGGGAAGAGACCCAGTACTTC	CASWPGEETQYF
.	TRBV5-6	TRBJ2-5	.	TGTGCCAGCAGCTTGAGCTGGGAGACCCAGTACTTC	CASSLSWETQYF
.	TRBV5-1	TRBJ2-7	.	TGCGCCAGCAGCTTTGGCCGGGTCAAACCTAGAGGCGAGCAGTACTTC	CASSFGRVKPRGEQYF
.	TRBV11-2	TRBJ2-7	.	TGTGCCAGCAGCTTATCTATCAGCACCTACGAGCAGTACTTC	CASSLSISTYEQYF
.	TRBV7-9	TRBJ1-1	.	TGTGCCAGCAGCTTAAAAGCGGGAGTTGGCACTGAAGCTTTCTTT	CASSLKAGVGTEAFF
.	TRBV29-1	TRBJ2-1	TRBD1	TGCAGCGTCTTCACAGGGGCCTACAATGAGCAGTTCTTC	CSVFTGAYNEQFF
.	TRBV2	TRBJ2-4	.	TGTGCCAGCTGGATTAGTAACATTCAGTACTTC	CASWISNIQYF
.	TRBV9	TRBJ2-5	TRBD2	TGTGCCAGCAGCGTAGATCCCGCGGGAGGGATCCAAGAGACCCAGTACTTC	CASSVDPAGGIQETQYF
.	TRBV5-1	TRBJ1-5	.	TGCGCCAGCAGTCCCGGGACAATGGCCTTCCCCCAGCATTTT	CASSPGTMAFPQHF
.	TRBV5-4	TRBJ1-2	.	TGTGCCAGCAGCTTGGTGGGGGAGGCCGGTGGCTACACCTTC	CASSLVGEAGGYTF
once	TRBV28	TRBJ1-1	.	TGTGCCAGCGGGAAGGGATCGGGCACTGAAGCTTTCTTT	CASGKGSGTEAFF
.	TRBV10-3	TRBJ2-7	TRBD1	TGTGCCATCAGTGAGTCCTCGACAGGGGTAAACTACGAGCAGTACTTC	CAISESSTGVNYEQYF
.	TRBV11-2	TRBJ2-1	.	TGTGCCAGTACCTATACAGGGACGAATGAGCAGTTCTTC	CASTYTGTNEQFF
.	TRBV29-1	TRBJ1-2	.	TGCAGCGTTCCTAGTTTAGTCTATGGCTACACCTTC	CSVPSLVYGYTF
.	TRBV6-1	TRBJ1-5	.	TGTGCCAGCAGTGTCGCGACCCCCAGCAGCAATCAGCCCCAGCATTTT	CASSVATPSSNQPQHF
.	TRBV7-7	TRBJ1-5	.	TGTGCTAGCAGCCTGCCGGGGGTTCAGCCCCAGCATTTT	CASSLPGVQPQHF
once	TRBV10-1	TRBJ1-1	.	TGCGCCAGCAGTGAGAAAAGACAGGATGGGGGCACTGAAGCTTTCTTT	CASSEKRQDGGTEAFF
.	TRBV18	TRBJ1-1	TRBD1	TGTGCCAGCTCCCACAAGGCTCAGGGGGCGGGTGAAGCTTTCTTT	CASSHKAQGAGEAFF
.	TRBV5-5	TRBJ1-1	.	TGTGCCAGCAGCATTGCCCCAGGGGTTCCTGAAGCTTTCTTT	CASSIAPGVPEAFF
once	TRBV7-9	TRBJ2-3	.	TGTGCCAGCAGCCTCGCGGGATATAGAGACACAGATACGCAGTATTTT	CASSLAGYRDTDTQYF
.	TRBV9	TRBJ2-1	.	TGTGCCAGCAGCGTAGTTAGCAGAAACTCCTACAATGAGCAGTTCTTC	CASSVVSRNSYNEQFF
.	TRBV19	TRBJ2-7	.	TGTGCCAGTAGTATAGGTTACGAGCAGTACTTC	CASSIGYEQYF
.	TRBV5-1	TRBJ2-5	.	TGCGCCAGCAGCTTTACAGGGAAACAAGAGACCCAGTACTTC	CASSFTGKQETQYF
.	TRBV18	TRBJ1-1	.	TGTGCCAGCTCACCGGGGGAGAACACTGAAGCTTTCTTT	CASSPGENTEAFF
.	TRBV4-3	TRBJ2-5	TRBD2	TGCGCCAGCAGCCAAGGCATCGGAGCGGGAGTAGTGGAGACCCAGTACTTC	CASSQGIGAGVVETQYF
.	TRBV28	TRBJ2-1	TRBD2	TGTGCCAGCAGTCGGGTGGGGACTAGTATAGGGAATGAGCAGTTCTTC	CASSRVGTSIGNEQFF
.	TRBV19	TRBJ1-5	.	TGTGCCAGTAGTGGGCAGGGTACGAGGAGCAATCAGCCCCAGCATTTT	CASSGQGTRSNQPQHF
.	TRBV28	TRBJ2-4	.	TGTGCCAGCGGCCCTTCGAAATCCAAAAACATTCAGTACTTC	CASGPSKSKNIQYF
.	TRBV28	TRBJ2-7	.	TGTGCCAGCAGTTTATGGACTGCGGGGCCTTACGAGCAGTACTTC	CASSLWTAGPYEQYF
.	TRBV5-1	TRBJ2-1	.	TGCGCCAGCAGCTTGGCTACCAGCTCCTACAATGAGCAGTTCTTC	CASSLATSSYNEQFF
.	TRBV7-8	TRBJ2-7	TRBD2	TGTGCCAGCAGCATATCTCCTAGCGGGAGGGCCTACGAGCAGTACTTC	CASSISPSGRAYEQYF
.	TRBV7-6	TRBJ2-1	TRBD2	TGTGCCAGCAGCCTCCATATAGTGGGACTAGCGGGAATCAGTGAGCAGTTCTTC	CASSLHIVGLAGISEQFF
.	TRBV5-6	TRBJ2-1	TRBD1	TGTGCCAGCAGCTTGGACAGGGGGATGGAGCAGTTCTTC	CASSLDRGMEQFF
few	TRBV7-7	TRBJ2-5	.	TGTGCTAGCGCCTTAGGGCGACAGGAGACCCAGTACTTC	CASALGRQETQYF
.	TRBV18	TRBJ2-3	TRBD1	TGTGCCAGCTCCCCTACAGGGGCCACAGATACGCAGTATTTT	CASSPTGATDTQYF
.	TRBV11-3	TRBJ2-7	.	TGTGCCAGCAGCTTAGTCGGGGGGCACGACGAGCAGTACTTC	CASSLVGGHDEQYF
.	TRBV7-2	TRBJ1-2	.	TGTGCCAGCAGCTCACCCCCTGGACGAGGCTACACCTTC	CASSSPPGRGYTF
once	TRBV6-5	TRBJ2-7	TRBD2	TGTGCCAGCAGCAGGACTAGCGGGGGTTTCTACGAGCAGTACTTC	CASSRTSGGFYEQYF
.	TRBV7-2	TRBJ2-7	.	TGTGCCAGCAGCCAGCAATCCTACGAGCAGTACTTC	CASSQQSYEQYF